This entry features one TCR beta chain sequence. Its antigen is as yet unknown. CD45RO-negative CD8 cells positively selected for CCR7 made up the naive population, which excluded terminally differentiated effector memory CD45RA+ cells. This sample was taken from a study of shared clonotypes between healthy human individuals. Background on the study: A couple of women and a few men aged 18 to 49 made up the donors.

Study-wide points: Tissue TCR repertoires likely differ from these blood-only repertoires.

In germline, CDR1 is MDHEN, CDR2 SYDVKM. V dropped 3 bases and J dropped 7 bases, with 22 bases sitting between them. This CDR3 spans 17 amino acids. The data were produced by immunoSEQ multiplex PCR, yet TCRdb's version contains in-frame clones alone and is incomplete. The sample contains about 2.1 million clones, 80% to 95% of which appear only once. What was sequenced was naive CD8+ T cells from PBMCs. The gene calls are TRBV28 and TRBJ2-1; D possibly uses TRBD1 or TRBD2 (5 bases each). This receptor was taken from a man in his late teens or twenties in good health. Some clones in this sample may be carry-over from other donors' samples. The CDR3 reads CASSLAISVLGTNEQFF. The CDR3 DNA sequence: TGTGCCAGCAGTTTGGCAATTAGCGTTCTTGGGACGAATGAGCAGTTCTTC.